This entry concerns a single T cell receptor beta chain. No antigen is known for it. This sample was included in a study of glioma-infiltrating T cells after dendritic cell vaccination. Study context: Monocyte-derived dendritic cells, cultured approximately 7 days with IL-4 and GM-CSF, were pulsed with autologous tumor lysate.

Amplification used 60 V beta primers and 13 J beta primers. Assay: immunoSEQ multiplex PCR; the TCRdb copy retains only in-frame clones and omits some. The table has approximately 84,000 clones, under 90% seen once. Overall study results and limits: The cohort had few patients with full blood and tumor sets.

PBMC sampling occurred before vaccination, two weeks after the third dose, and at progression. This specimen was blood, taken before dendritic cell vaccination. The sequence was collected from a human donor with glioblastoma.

The CDR3 DNA is TGTGCCATTTCACAGGGGGAGGCGTTTCACAATGAGCAGTTCTTC. It yields the protein CAISQGEAFHNEQFF. The V call is TRBV19, the J call TRBJ2-1; 8 bases agree with TRBD1. In germline, CDR1 is LNHDA, CDR2 SQIVND (reference sequence). V gave up 10 bases and J gave up 5 bases; unmatched junction bases: 13. CDR3 length equals 15 residues.